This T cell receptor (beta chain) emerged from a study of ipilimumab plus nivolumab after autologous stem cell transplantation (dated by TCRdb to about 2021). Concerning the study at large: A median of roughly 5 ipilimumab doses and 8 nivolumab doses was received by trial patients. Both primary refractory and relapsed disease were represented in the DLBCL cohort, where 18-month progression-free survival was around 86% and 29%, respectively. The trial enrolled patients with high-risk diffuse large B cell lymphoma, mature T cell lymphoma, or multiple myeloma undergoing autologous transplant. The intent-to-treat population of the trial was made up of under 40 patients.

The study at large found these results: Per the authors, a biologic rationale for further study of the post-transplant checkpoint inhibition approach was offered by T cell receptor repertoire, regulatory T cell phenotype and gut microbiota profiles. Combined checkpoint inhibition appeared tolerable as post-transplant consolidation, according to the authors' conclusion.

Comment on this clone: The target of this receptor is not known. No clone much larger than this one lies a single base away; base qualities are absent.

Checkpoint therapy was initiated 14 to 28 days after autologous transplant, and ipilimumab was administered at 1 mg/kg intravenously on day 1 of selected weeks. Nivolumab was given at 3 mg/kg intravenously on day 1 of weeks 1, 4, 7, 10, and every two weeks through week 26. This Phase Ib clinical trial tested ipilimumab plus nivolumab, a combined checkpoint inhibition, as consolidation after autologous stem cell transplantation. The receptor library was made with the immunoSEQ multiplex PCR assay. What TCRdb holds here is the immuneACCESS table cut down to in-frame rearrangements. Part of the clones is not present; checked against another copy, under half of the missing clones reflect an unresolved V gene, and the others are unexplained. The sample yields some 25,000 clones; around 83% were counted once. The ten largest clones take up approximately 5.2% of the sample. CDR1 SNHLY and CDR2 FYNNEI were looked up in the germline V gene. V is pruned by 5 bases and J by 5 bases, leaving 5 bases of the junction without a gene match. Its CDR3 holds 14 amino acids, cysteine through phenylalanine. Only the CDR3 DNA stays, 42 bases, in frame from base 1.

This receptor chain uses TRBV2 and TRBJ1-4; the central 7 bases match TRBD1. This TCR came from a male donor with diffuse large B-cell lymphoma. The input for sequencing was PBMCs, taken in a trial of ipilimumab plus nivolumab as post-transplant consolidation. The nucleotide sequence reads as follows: TGTGCCAGCAGTCTACAGGGGATGAATGAAAAACTGTTTTTT. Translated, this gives CASSLQGMNEKLFF.